This T cell receptor (beta chain) stems from a study of T-cell memory formation after mild COVID-19. TCRdb recomputed calls from the 5' RACE reads with MiXCR, one row per CDR3 protein. The sample lists over 60,000 distinct CDR3 sequences, 16% occurring once. The source of this sequence is an adult woman who had mild COVID-19 (a few samples of this study predate the infection). Cell type and time point are not known. The sequencing sample was made of PBMCs or a T cell subset sorted from them (not recorded which).

The CDR3 region has the DNA TGCAGTGCTACTAGCGGGGACGTCGTAGGGTTCTTC. It is translated as CSATSGDVVGFF. The chain recombines TRBV20-1 with TRBJ2-1; 9 nucleotides agree with TRBD2. The CDR3 consists of 12 residues. The J segment lost 15 bases and the V segment lost 4 bases, leaving 10 bases of the junction unmatched. From germline, CDR1 is DFQATT and CDR2 SNEGSKA (reference sequence).